Presented here are 18 T cell receptor beta chains from one specimen sequenced in a study of PD-1 blockade in mismatch repair-deficient tumors. Documented time point: archival surgical resection tumor tissue. Only in-frame clones appear in the TCRdb table, and some are missing; sequencing was by immunoSEQ multiplex PCR. The sample contains around 3,600 clones, roughly 79% of which appear only once. Sequences were derived from primary tumor tissue, sampled from a patient treated with pembrolizumab. The receptors were gathered from an adult with mismatch repair-deficient cancer.

The rearrangement joins TRBV28 to TRBJ1-1; maybe TRBD1 (5 bases). Germline V gene data show CDR1 as MDHEN and CDR2 as SYDVKM. The V gene lost 11 bases and the J gene lost 8 bases, with 24 bases spanning the gap. The CDR3 sequence is 14 residues long. CDR3 residues: CASSSPARRGEAFF. The CDR3 DNA is TGTGCCTCCAGCAGTCCTGCACGGAGGGGAGAAGCTTTCTTT.

This clone was found once. The chain carries TRBV14 and TRBJ1-3, with 10 bases fitting TRBD1. V dropped 1 base and J dropped 0; count of bases not matched to a gene: 3. The CDR3 spans 17 residues. Germline V gene data show CDR1 as SGHDN and CDR2 as FVKESK. CDR3 bases: TGTGCCAGCAGCCAAGGACAGGGGGCTTACTCTGGAAACACCATATATTTT. As protein: CASSQGQGAYSGNTIYF.

The rearrangement links TRBV5-5 to TRBJ1-2; D not certain. Deletions cut 4 bases from V and 8 bases from J, with 9 bases between. From germline, CDR1 is SGHKS and CDR2 YYEKEE (reference sequence). There are 11 residues in the CDR3. CDR3 nucleotides: TGTGCCAGCAGCCCTAATCGGGGCTACACCTTC. Its protein product is CASSPNRGYTF.

The chain couples TRBV7-3 to TRBJ2-1, with 8 nucleotides matching TRBD1. V trimming: 6 bases; J trimming: 0 bases; junction bases outside the gene matches: 13. Germline CDR1 is SGHTA and CDR2 is FQGTGA. The CDR3 spans 18 residues. CDR3 amino acids: CASSLTSRGLDSYNEQFF. The CDR3 region has the DNA TGTGCCAGCAGTTTGACCTCCAGGGGGCTAGACTCCTACAATGAGCAGTTCTTC.

This clone was observed a handful of times. This rearrangement joins TRBV6-6 to TRBJ1-1; D may be TRBD1 (6 bases). Germline lookup yields CDR1 MNHNY and CDR2 SVGAGI (reference sequence). The CDR3 contains 15 residues. Trimming cost V 2 bases and J 1 base, with 11 bases left between them. The CDR3 coding sequence is TGTGCCAGCAGTTACGGGGGGGCCGAGAACACTGAAGCTTTCTTT. As protein: CASSYGGAENTEAFF.

V gene TRBV27 combines with J gene TRBJ2-2; D may be TRBD2 (5 bases). The CDR3 is 15 amino acids. The ends were cut back, 8 bases at V and 0 bases at J, with 13 bases in the middle. Germline CDR1 MNHEY, CDR2 SMNVEV (reference sequence). The CDR3 coding sequence is TGTGCCAGCCTTCCGGGAAGGGCGAACACCGGGGAGCTGTTTTTT. Translated, it gives CASLPGRANTGELFF.

For this clone: A junction end diverges from the germline sequence, so it may reflect a read error. Other DNA sequences of this sample code for an identical CDR3. The J gene is TRBJ2-7, the V gene TRBV7-8; 12 nucleotides match TRBD2. This CDR3 spans 15 amino acids. Germline V gives CDR1 SGHVS, CDR2 FQNEAQ. CDR3 amino acids: CASSLGTSGTYEQYF. For the CDR3, the DNA is TGTGCCAGCAGCTTAGGGACTAGCGGGACCTACGAGCAGTACTTT.

This chain joins TRBV18 and TRBJ1-1; D is uncertain. Germline V gene lookup returns CDR1 KGHSH and CDR2 LQKENI. V shed 6 bases and J shed 0 bases, with 17 bases lying between them. The CDR3 is 16 residues long. The CDR3 is CASSQWLGDMNTEAFF. The DNA of the CDR3 is TGTGCCAGCTCCCAATGGCTCGGAGATATGAACACTGAAGCTTTCTTT.

V gene TRBV14 combines with J gene TRBJ2-7; TRBD1 matches 7 bases. The CDR3 spans 15 residues. Germline CDR1 reads SGHDN; CDR2 reads FVKESK. V was pared by 4 bases and J by 7 bases, with 13 bases of the junction left unmatched. The CDR3 reads CASSPRDSRGEEQYF. CDR3 DNA sequence: TGTGCCAGCAGCCCTCGGGACAGCCGAGGGGAGGAGCAGTACTTC.

The chain links TRBV2 to TRBJ2-7; 10 bases fit TRBD2. V was clipped by 2 bases and J by 3 bases; unmatched bases: 4. Germline CDR1 SNHLY, CDR2 FYNNEI. This CDR3 comprises 15 residues. This CDR3 is CASSELAGVVYEQYF. CDR3 DNA sequence: TGTGCCAGCAGTGAACTAGCGGGAGTGGTCTACGAGCAGTACTTC.

V and J are TRBV9 and TRBJ2-1; TRBD1 matches at 8 bases. In germline, CDR1 is SGDLS, CDR2 YYNGEE. Trimming took 3 bases from V and 8 from J; bases not matched to a gene: 10. This CDR3 has 15 amino acids. The CDR3: CASSARQGLEDEQFF. CDR3 sequence (DNA): TGTGCCAGCAGCGCTCGACAGGGGCTTGAGGATGAGCAGTTCTTC.

The chain has TRBV28 and TRBJ1-1; 7 bases are shared with TRBD1. The CDR3 has 12 amino acids. Unmatched junction bases numbered 4, after V lost 8 bases and J lost 4 bases. Germline V CDR1 and CDR2: MDHEN, SYDVKM. The CDR3 DNA reads TGTGCCAGCCGACAGGGATTCACTGAAGCTTTCTTT. This codes for CASRQGFTEAFF.

This clone has a handful of counts. The genes are TRBV29-1 and TRBJ1-2; tentative D call: TRBD1 (6 bases). The CDR3 length is 12 residues. Germline loops: CDR1 SQVTM, CDR2 ANQGSEA. V lost 3 bases and J lost 1, with 6 bases in between. The CDR3 region is CSVEDSNYGYTF. CDR3 DNA sequence: TGCAGCGTTGAGGACAGTAACTATGGCTACACCTTC.

This clone came up once. The gene calls are TRBV11-3 and TRBJ2-6, with 8 bases matching TRBD1. Unmatched junction bases numbered 11, after V lost 5 bases and J lost 2 bases. CDR3 length: 18 amino acids. The germline V gene has CDR1 SGHNT and CDR2 YENEEA. The chain's CDR3 is CASSPGTGLGTGANVLTF. In DNA form, the CDR3 reads TGTGCCAGCAGCCCGGGGACAGGTCTTGGTACTGGGGCCAACGTCCTGACTTTC.

The V gene is TRBV29-1, the J gene TRBJ2-1, with a possible D match to TRBD2 (5 bases). This CDR3 is 11 amino acids long. The germline V and J ends were trimmed by 2 bases and 12 bases, with 11 bases remaining between them. Germline V CDR1 and CDR2: SQVTM, ANQGSEA. The CDR3, as DNA: TGCAGCGTTGAAAGCCGCGCGGGGCAGTTCTTC. It is translated as CSVESRAGQFF.

The table lists this clone with a count of one. V and J are TRBV28 and TRBJ1-3; D call uncertain. The CDR3 has 16 residues. Germline values: CDR1 MDHEN, CDR2 SYDVKM. The ends were cut back, 1 base at V and 2 bases at J, with 12 bases in the middle. CDR3 loop: CASSLYWRPAGNTIYF. Written as DNA, the CDR3 is TGTGCCAGCAGTTTATATTGGCGGCCGGCTGGAAACACCATATATTTT.

The genes are TRBV6-5 and TRBJ1-4; TRBD1 is a possible D gene (5 bases). This CDR3 has 16 amino acids. The germline CDR1 and CDR2 sequences are MNHEY and SVGAGI. V was pared by 0 bases and J by 5 bases, with 13 bases between. The CDR3 DNA is TGTGCCAGCAGTTACTCTCCTGCGACAGCAAATGAAAAACTGTTTTTT. This codes for CASSYSPATANEKLFF.

The CDR3 spells CASSEQGVRPQHF. CDR3 in DNA: TGTGCCAGCAGTGAACAGGGGGTGAGGCCCCAGCATTTT. This rearrangement joins TRBV2 to TRBJ1-5, with 7 bases identical to TRBD1. The CDR3 runs 13 residues. In germline, CDR1 is SNHLY, CDR2 FYNNEI. The J segment lost 9 bases and the V segment lost 2 bases, leaving 4 bases of the junction unmatched.